These 28 T cell receptor beta chains share one sample of origin, sequenced in a study of technical replicates of blood from several donors. The assay was immunoSEQ multiplex PCR, and TCRdb's table has in-frame clones only and misses some. The repertoire holds about 80,000 clones, with around 96% as singletons. Sequencing input: T cells isolated from PBMCs. The source is a human donor in good health.

This clone was counted once. The V call is TRBV5-1, the J call TRBJ1-1; D possibly corresponds to TRBD1 (5 bases). The CDR3 spans 14 residues. Trimming took off 0 bases at V and 4 bases at J, with 10 bases between the two ends. CDR1 and CDR2 from the germline V gene are SGHRS and YFSETQ. The CDR3 loop reads CASSLVGLGTEAFF. CDR3 coding DNA: TGCGCCAGCAGCTTGGTGGGGCTGGGCACTGAAGCTTTCTTT.

The chain joins TRBV28 to TRBJ2-4; 8 bases are a match to TRBD1. The CDR3 sequence is 16 residues long. Germline loops: CDR1 MDHEN, CDR2 SYDVKM. Trimming took 5 bases from V and 0 from J; bases not matched to a gene: 6. Here the CDR3 reads CASSETGAKAKNIQYF. In DNA, the CDR3 is TGTGCCAGCAGTGAGACAGGGGCGAAAGCCAAAAACATTCAGTACTTC.

This rearrangement joins TRBV27 to TRBJ1-5; D possibly corresponds to TRBD1 (5 bases). The CDR3 sequence is 13 residues long. V was shortened by 4 bases and J by 4 bases, with 8 bases between the two germline ends. CDR1 and CDR2 from the germline V gene are MNHEY and SMNVEV (reference sequence). The CDR3 is CASSYGGNQPQHF. The CDR3 coding sequence is TGTGCCAGCAGTTACGGGGGAAATCAGCCCCAGCATTTT.

In DNA form, the CDR3 reads TGTGCCTGGAGGCAACAGGTTAACACTGAAGCTTTCTTT. Protein product: CAWRQQVNTEAFF. J is TRBJ1-1 and V is TRBV30, with a tentative D call TRBD1 (5 bases). Trimming left V 3 bases short and J 2 bases short, with 10 bases between. Germline assignment: CDR1 GTSNPN and CDR2 SVGIG (reference sequence). CDR3 length equals 13 residues.

The chain joins TRBV28 to TRBJ2-7; 8 nucleotides agree with TRBD2. The germline gives CDR1 MDHEN, CDR2 SYDVKM. The V segment lost 3 bases and the J segment 5 bases; nucleotides outside the gene matches: 9. The CDR3 covers 15 residues. CDR3 region: CASSFGGAGVNEQYF. CDR3 sequence (DNA): TGTGCCAGCAGTTTCGGGGGGGCGGGAGTCAACGAGCAGTACTTC.

This clone turned up a few times. The chain couples TRBV30 to TRBJ1-1, with D unresolved. This CDR3 contains 11 residues. V was cut by 5 bases and J by 1 base, with 5 bases left in between. The V gene's germline CDR1 is GTSNPN and CDR2 SVGIG (reference sequence). CDR3 amino acids: CAWARNTEAFF. CDR3 DNA sequence: TGTGCCTGGGCCAGGAACACTGAAGCTTTCTTT.

The V and J genes are TRBV9 and TRBJ1-3; TRBD1 might be the D (5 bases). Trimming took off 0 bases at V and 7 bases at J, with 11 bases between the two ends. The germline V gene encodes CDR1 SGDLS and CDR2 YYNGEE. The length of the CDR3 is 14 residues. The DNA of the CDR3 is TGTGCCAGCAGCGTAGAGGGGTTTCGGAACACCATATATTTT. Translated, it gives CASSVEGFRNTIYF. Looking up the rest from reference TRBV9 and TRBJ1-3 gives the full variable domain: DSGVTQTPKHLITATGQRVTLRCSPRSGDLSVYWYQQSLDQGLQFLIQYYNGEERAKGNILERFSAQQFPDLHSELNLSSLELGDSALYFCASSVEGFRNTIYFGEGSWLTVV.

This chain joins TRBV4-2 and TRBJ2-1; D unclear. V was trimmed by 3 bases and J by 2 bases, leaving 8 bases between them. Germline V CDR1 and CDR2: LGHNA, YNFKEQ. There are 14 residues in the CDR3. The CDR3 coding sequence is TGTGCCAGCAGCCACTCTACCACCTACAATGAGCAGTTCTTC. It translates to CASSHSTTYNEQFF.

The chain uses TRBV7-9 and TRBJ1-1, with D perhaps TRBD1 (5 bases). The V end was cut by 7 bases, the J end by 6 bases, with 12 bases between. The CDR3 consists of 12 residues. The V gene's germline CDR1 is SEHNR and CDR2 FQNEAQ (reference sequence). The chain's CDR3 is CASTWGEPEAFF. Written as DNA, the CDR3 is TGTGCCAGCACCTGGGGGGAGCCTGAAGCTTTCTTT.

The V gene is TRBV7-2, the J gene TRBJ2-1; unclear D gene. Germline CDR1 is SGHTA and CDR2 is FQGNSA. This CDR3 region has 15 residues. Trimming took off 7 bases at V and 0 bases at J, with 13 bases between the two ends. DNA for the CDR3: TGTGCCAGCACCTCTACTACCGGCTCCTACAATGAGCAGTTCTTC. It encodes CASTSTTGSYNEQFF.

The CDR3 here is CASISSGRGTDTQYF. The DNA of the CDR3 is TGTGCCAGCATCTCGAGCGGGAGAGGCACAGATACGCAGTATTTT. The chain couples TRBV7-9 to TRBJ2-3; 8 positions agree with TRBD2. Germline V lookup: CDR1 SEHNR, CDR2 FQNEAQ (reference sequence). The CDR3 sequence is 15 residues long. V was clipped by 7 bases and J by 1 base; unmatched bases: 7.

The chain uses TRBV7-9 and TRBJ1-1, with 8 bases aligning to TRBD1. The germline V gene has CDR1 SEHNR and CDR2 FQNEAQ (reference sequence). V lost 5 bases to trimming and J lost 7 bases; unmatched junction nucleotides: 6. The CDR3 runs 13 residues. CDR3: CASSNRGTIEAFF. The CDR3 region has the DNA TGTGCCAGCAGCAACAGGGGGACTATTGAAGCTTTCTTT.

The chain links TRBV6-5 to TRBJ2-3; maybe TRBD2 (6 bases). This CDR3 has 14 residues. CDR1 and CDR2 from the germline V gene are MNHEY and SVGAGI. V lost 7 bases, J lost 6 bases, and 17 bases lay in between. CDR3 coding DNA: TGTGCCAGCAAGGATGTCGGGAGCGCTGATACGCAGTATTTT. Amino acids: CASKDVGSADTQYF.

This rearrangement joins TRBV5-1 to TRBJ2-7; D is uncertain. The CDR3 length is 14 residues. Germline values: CDR1 SGHRS, CDR2 YFSETQ. The V end was cut by 2 bases, the J end by 5 bases, with 14 bases between. Written as DNA, the CDR3 is TGCGCCAGCAGCTTCGAGGTACCTCGGGACGAGCAGTACTTC. Translated: CASSFEVPRDEQYF.

The chain employs TRBV5-4 and TRBJ1-2; a possible D gene is TRBD1 (6 bases). The germline V gene has CDR1 SGHNT and CDR2 YYREEE (reference sequence). This CDR3 has 13 residues. Trimming removed 4 bases from V and 8 bases from J, with 15 bases in between. This CDR3 is CASSPTGPGGYTF. As DNA, the CDR3 is TGTGCCAGCAGCCCGACAGGTCCAGGAGGCTACACCTTC.

The CDR3 is CASSEARGQGAYNEQYF. For the CDR3, the DNA is TGTGCCAGCAGTGAAGCGCGGGGGCAGGGGGCGTACAACGAGCAGTACTTC. This sequence joins TRBV2 and TRBJ2-7; weak D call: TRBD1 (8 bases). The germline V gene encodes CDR1 SNHLY and CDR2 FYNNEI. V gave up 0 bases and J gave up 5 bases, with 20 bases separating them. The CDR3 totals 17 residues.

V and J are TRBV28 and TRBJ2-3; perhaps TRBD1 as D (5 bases). The CDR3 consists of 18 residues. Between the trimmed V and J ends, which lost 2 bases and 0 bases, there was a span of 18 bases. The V gene's germline CDR1 is MDHEN and CDR2 SYDVKM. The CDR3: CASSLPSRQQTSTDTQYF. Here the CDR3 DNA reads TGTGCCAGCAGTTTACCCTCTCGACAGCAGACGAGCACAGATACGCAGTATTTT.

This clone was observed a single time. V usage is TRBV29-1 and J usage is TRBJ2-3, with TRBD1 as a possible D gene (5 bases). Germline V gene sequence: CDR1 SQVTM, CDR2 ANQGSEA. The CDR3 is made up of 12 amino acids. V lost 4 bases, J lost 7 bases, and 12 bases lay in between. CDR3 in amino acids: CSVGGLGYTQYF. DNA of the CDR3: TGCAGCGTTGGGGGCTTGGGTTATACGCAGTATTTT.

This chain connects TRBV7-8 to TRBJ2-7; D is unclear. Trimming took off 3 bases at V and 4 bases at J, with 7 bases between the two ends. This CDR3 region has 12 residues. CDR1 SGHVS and CDR2 FQNEAQ come from the germline V gene. In DNA form, the CDR3 reads TGTGCCAGCAGCTTGCTAGGATACGAGCAGTACTTC. Its protein is CASSLLGYEQYF.

This chain links TRBV28 with TRBJ2-1; 8 bases are shared with TRBD1. The junction had 7 bases not matched to a gene; V was cut back by 0 bases and J by 3 bases. The CDR3 consists of 17 residues. Germline-derived CDR1 and CDR2 are MDHEN and SYDVKM. The CDR3: CASSLWGQAFHYNEQFF. The CDR3 DNA reads TGTGCCAGCAGTTTATGGGGACAGGCATTCCACTACAATGAGCAGTTCTTC. Full variable domain (rest looked up from reference TRBV28 and TRBJ2-1): DVKVTQSSRYLVKRTGEKVFLECVQDMDHENMFWYRQDPGLGLRLIYFSYDVKMKEKGDIPEGYSVSREKKERFSLILESASTNQTSMYLCASSLWGQAFHYNEQFFGPGTRLTVL.

The chain carries TRBV11-3 and TRBJ2-3, with 8 bases identical to TRBD1. V lost 3 bases and J lost 2; bases outside the gene matches: 13. The CDR3 sequence is 18 residues long. Germline CDR1 is SGHNT and CDR2 is YENEEA. Here the CDR3 reads CASSLGQAIEYFTDTQYF. The CDR3 region has the DNA TGTGCCAGCAGCTTGGGACAGGCCATCGAATATTTCACAGATACGCAGTATTTT.

The chain uses TRBV29-1 and TRBJ1-4; possible D gene TRBD1, 6 bases. V was trimmed by 7 bases and J by 8 bases, leaving 11 bases between them. This CDR3 is built from 11 residues. In germline, CDR1 is SQVTM, CDR2 ANQGSEA. The CDR3 nucleotides are TGCAGCGCCGGGGGGCGGGAAAAACTGTTTTTT. It codes for CSAGGREKLFF.

This chain uses TRBV27 with TRBJ2-6; D is perhaps TRBD1 (5 bases). CDR3 length: 15 amino acids. V lost 5 bases to trimming and J lost 0 bases, with 8 bases between them. CDR1 MNHEY and CDR2 SMNVEV come from the germline V gene (reference sequence). The CDR3 bases are TGTGCCAGCAGTACCAGGGACTCTGGGGCCAACGTCCTGACTTTC. It specifies CASSTRDSGANVLTF.

J is TRBJ2-7 and V is TRBV5-1; tentatively, D is TRBD1 (6 bases). This CDR3 contains 14 residues. Germline CDR1 is SGHRS and CDR2 is YFSETQ. Trimming pared 4 bases from V and 2 bases from J, leaving 13 bases between. CDR3 in DNA: TGCGCCAGCAGCAAGGGGGACACCCCCTACGAGCAGTACTTC. Residues: CASSKGDTPYEQYF.

V usage is TRBV7-2 and J usage is TRBJ2-7; D unresolved. The CDR3 runs to 15 residues. With 1 base removed from V and 1 base from J, the gap between germline ends came to 11 bases. Germline CDR1 and CDR2: SGHTA and FQGNSA. The CDR3 DNA reads TGTGCCAGCAGCTTAGAAGGAGCGAGATCCTACGAGCAGTACTTC. Translating gives CASSLEGARSYEQYF.

This clone was counted a single time. The rearrangement joins TRBV30 to TRBJ1-1, with D possibly TRBD1 on 6 matching bases. Trimming took 3 bases from V and 4 from J, leaving 9 bases between them. Germline CDR1 and CDR2: GTSNPN and SVGIG (reference sequence). This CDR3 contains 12 residues. CDR3 amino acids: CAWRDSGTEAFF. DNA of the CDR3: TGTGCCTGGAGGGACAGTGGCACTGAAGCTTTCTTT.

The gene calls are TRBV6-6 and TRBJ2-1; possibly TRBD2 for D (5 bases). Germline CDR1 MNHNY, CDR2 SVGAGI (reference sequence). V shed 2 bases and J shed 9 bases, with 17 bases lying between them. This CDR3 spans 15 amino acids. CDR3 region: CASSYPQRRSGEQFF. The CDR3, as DNA: TGTGCCAGCAGTTACCCCCAGAGGAGGTCGGGTGAGCAGTTCTTC.

The rearrangement joins TRBV28 to TRBJ1-3; D possibly corresponds to TRBD1 (6 bases). This CDR3 contains 15 residues. Germline V gene lookup returns CDR1 MDHEN and CDR2 SYDVKM. Trimming stripped 1 base from V and 2 bases from J, with 9 bases between. The CDR3: CASSLYDRTGNTIYF. CDR3 nucleotides: TGTGCCAGCAGTTTATACGACAGGACTGGAAACACCATATATTTT. Filled out from reference TRBV28 and TRBJ1-3, the complete variable domain reads DVKVTQSSRYLVKRTGEKVFLECVQDMDHENMFWYRQDPGLGLRLIYFSYDVKMKEKGDIPEGYSVSREKKERFSLILESASTNQTSMYLCASSLYDRTGNTIYFGEGSWLTVV.